One sample yielded the 4 T cell receptor beta chains listed below, sequenced in a study of control samples from healthy donors and cancer patients. The protocol was immunoSEQ multiplex PCR, while the TCRdb copy is restricted to in-frame clones and leaves out a portion. Counted here are tens of thousands of clones, 85% to 95% occurring once; the ten biggest clones make up around 1.5%. Material: blood. The receptors come from a woman aged 25 to 45 in good health.

V and J are TRBV5-8 and TRBJ1-5; 7 nucleotides line up with TRBD1. The germline gives CDR1 SGHTS, CDR2 YDEGEE. V dropped 2 bases and J dropped 2; count of bases not matched to a gene: 1. The CDR3 is 14 amino acids. As DNA, the CDR3 is TGTGCCAGCAGCTTCCAGGGGGGCAATCAGCCCCAGCATTTT. Translated: CASSFQGGNQPQHF.

The chain recombines TRBV20-1 with TRBJ2-2; unclear D gene. V dropped 3 bases and J dropped 2 bases, with 7 bases sitting between them. CDR3 length: 13 residues. CDR1 is DFQATT, CDR2 SNEGSKA, per germline (reference sequence). The CDR3 nucleotides are TGCAGTGCTAGTTGGCAAAACACCGGGGAGCTGTTTTTT. Translating gives CSASWQNTGELFF.

In DNA form, the CDR3 reads TGTGCCAGCAGCCAAGAAGCAGGCTTCGGGACCCAGTACTTC. This sequence encodes CASSQEAGFGTQYF. The chain is built from TRBV3-1 (or the pseudogene TRBV3-2) and TRBJ2-5; no clear D gene. V lost 0 bases and J 7 bases, leaving 12 bases between the germline ends. CDR1 is LGHDT and CDR2 is YNNKEL in the germline V gene (reference sequence). This CDR3 has 14 amino acids.

The gene calls are TRBV7-2 and TRBJ2-2; TRBD1 might be the D (6 bases). The germline V gene has CDR1 SGHTA and CDR2 FQGNSA. Between the trimmed V and J ends, which lost 5 bases and 11 bases, there was a span of 21 bases. The CDR3 extends over 15 amino acids. The CDR3: CASSKRDTFHPELFF. Here the CDR3 DNA reads TGTGCCAGCAGCAAAAGGGACACCTTCCACCCAGAGCTGTTTTTT. Full variable domain (remainder filled in from reference TRBV7-2 and TRBJ2-2): GAGVSQSPSNKVTEKGKDVELRCDPISGHTALYWYRQSLGQGLEFLIYFQGNSAPDKSGLPSDRFSAERTGGSVSTLTIQRTQQEDSAVYLCASSKRDTFHPELFFGEGSRLTVL.